This T cell receptor (beta chain) emerged from a study of early T cells in non-severe SARS-CoV-2 infection. Study results and limitations: VDJdb-based matching was biased toward anti-spike CD8 responses and missed private and CD4 specificities.

This CDR3 is built from 16 residues. V lost 3 bases and J lost 0; bases outside the gene matches: 4. From germline, CDR1 is MRHNA and CDR2 SNTAGT. There are a few counts of this clonotype. The target antigen is unknown. Individual cDNA molecules carried attached unique molecular identifiers. TCRdb redid the calling of the 5' RACE reads with MiXCR, one entry per CDR3 protein. The sample records some 48,000 distinct CDR3 sequences, around 10% being singletons. The V call is TRBV6-4, the J call TRBJ2-3; 9 nucleotides match TRBD2. The source material was whole blood. This sequence originates from an adult who was a healthcare worker with PCR-confirmed SARS-CoV-2 infection or an uninfected control (not recorded which). The CDR3, as DNA: TGTGCCAGCAGTGAAGTAGCGGGAGTAAGCACAGATACGCAGTATTTT. It yields the protein CASSEVAGVSTDTQYF.